This TCR beta chain is drawn from a study of human T cells and chemical hapten exposure. The overall study: All patients underwent weekly scalp dosing with diphenylcyclopropenone for the full roughly 25-week study. DPC (0.01%) was patch tested on the upper back and read at 6 days.

The study, taken as a whole, reports: Expanded TCRs produced significantly more large CDR3 similarity clusters than controls did.

This clonotype was seen a few times. What it recognizes is unknown. V shed 5 bases and J shed 1 base, with 11 bases lying between them. The germline gives CDR1 MDHEN, CDR2 SYDVKM. This CDR3 region has 14 residues. Separate cDNA molecules received unique molecular identifiers, which the library attached to them. Using its own MiXCR run on the RACE reads, TCRdb lists one record per CDR3 protein. The sample carries 85,000 to 100,000 distinct CDR3 sequences, over 10% recorded once. The time point denotes: patch test 1, 2 weeks after DPC sensitization. Treatment described: therapeutic diphenylcyclopropenone sensitization with weekly scalp DPC.

The source of this sequence is a woman aged 40 to 49 with alopecia areata. Some clones in this sample may be carry-over from other donors' samples. This specimen consisted of whole blood, obtained in connection with sensitization to the hapten diphenylcyclopropenone (DPC). This rearrangement joins TRBV28 to TRBJ1-1, with D unresolved. The CDR3 nucleotides are TGTGCCAGCAGTGAGCGGATTACGAACACTGAAGCTTTCTTT. Amino acids: CASSERITNTEAFF.